This TCR beta chain was captured in a study of blood T cells in healthy people across ages. Study summary: Roughly one uniquely barcoded beta molecule per two T cells was captured. Study findings and constraints: A roughly linear fall in TCR beta diversity per million T cells was seen with increasing age.

In its sample, this clonotype was seen many times. Antigen specificity is unknown. Next came a second PCR, run for roughly 6 to 11 cycles, which used a sample-barcoded 5' primer along with a J-beta primer mix. A template-switch adaptor containing 12 random nucleotides labeled each cDNA molecule. Sequencing recovered at least 2.5 million CDR3-containing paired-end reads from each sample. TCRdb used MiXCR to reprocess the 5' RACE reads, holding one entry per CDR3 protein. Of 500,000 to 700,000 distinct CDR3 sequences listed, about 30% were seen once; the top ten hold approximately 14%. There are 16 residues in the CDR3. Germline V gene sequence: CDR1 MGHRA, CDR2 YSYEKL. Trimming pared 0 bases from V and 5 bases from J, leaving 15 bases between.

This rearrangement joins TRBV4-1 to TRBJ2-3; D not certain. Sequenced: blood. This TCR was sampled from a woman of 80 years or more in good health. The CDR3: CASSQDSLIRGDTQYF. In nucleotides, the CDR3 is TGCGCCAGCAGCCAAGACAGTCTAATTCGCGGAGATACGCAGTATTTT.